This T cell receptor (beta chain) came from a study of T cell changes during pregnancy in multiple sclerosis. Sequencing was performed with immunoSEQ multiplex PCR; in TCRdb, only in-frame clones are kept and a portion is missing. The table includes some 77,000 clones, around 90% detected once. This clonotype originated in a female donor with multiple sclerosis, enrolled in a pregnancy study. The sequencing here drew on CD4+ T cells from peripheral blood mononuclear cells, taken before pregnancy.

CDR3 sequence reads: CSVEGDGQGMSYTF. CDR3 DNA sequence: TGCAGCGTTGAAGGTGACGGACAGGGGATGAGCTACACCTTC. This chain uses TRBV29-1 with TRBJ1-2, with TRBD1 identical over 9 bases. Per the germline V gene, CDR1 is SQVTM and CDR2 is ANQGSEA. The trim removed 1 base at V and 9 bases at J, leaving 9 bases unmatched. The CDR3 is 14 amino acids.